A selection of T cell receptor beta chains follows, all from one sample in a study of cytomegalovirus exposure and HLA in healthy donors. The data were produced by immunoSEQ multiplex PCR, yet TCRdb's version contains in-frame clones alone and is incomplete. The profile covers about 160,000 clones, with about three quarters appearing a single time and about 2.1% taken by the ten largest. Sequenced material: PBMCs. Every receptor here comes from a female donor in good health and CMV-seronegative. Each CDR3 is given with its conserved first and last residue. The order of the fields is V gene, J gene, D gene, CDR3 protein, CDR3 DNA. A D gene is named only where the DNA matches it firmly.

TRBV5-6,TRBJ2-7,.,CASSLDVGAWEQYF,TGTGCCAGCAGCTTGGATGTGGGGGCGTGGGAGCAGTACTTC
TRBV10-3,TRBJ2-5,.,CAISSGSGETQYF,TGTGCCATCAGTTCAGGGTCAGGTGAGACCCAGTACTTC
TRBV7-9,TRBJ2-7,TRBD1,CASSAPGQGHEQYF,TGTGCCAGCAGCGCTCCGGGACAGGGCCACGAGCAGTACTTC
TRBV4-2,TRBJ1-1,TRBD1,CASSQEGQGSEAFF,TGTGCCAGCAGCCAAGAGGGACAGGGGAGTGAAGCTTTCTTT
TRBV29-1,TRBJ2-3,TRBD1,CSGSGQGPTDTQYF,TGCAGCGGGTCAGGACAGGGCCCCACAGATACGCAGTATTTT
TRBV18,TRBJ1-2,.,CASSPLDTNYGYTF,TGTGCCAGCTCACCCTTAGACACGAACTATGGCTACACCTTC
TRBV6-6,TRBJ2-7,.,CASSYSSSYEQYF,TGTGCCAGCAGTTACTCCAGCTCCTACGAGCAGTACTTC
TRBV19,TRBJ2-4,.,CASRGGGWAKNIQYF,TGTGCCAGTAGAGGGGGGGGGTGGGCCAAAAACATTCAGTACTTC
TRBV28,TRBJ1-5,.,CASRLGGFYSNQPQHF,TGTGCCAGCAGGCTGGGGGGGTTTTATAGCAATCAGCCCCAGCATTTT
TRBV18,TRBJ2-1,TRBD2,CASSPRGSGGSSYNEQFF,TGTGCCAGCTCACCAAGGGGATCCGGGGGGAGCTCCTACAATGAGCAGTTCTTC